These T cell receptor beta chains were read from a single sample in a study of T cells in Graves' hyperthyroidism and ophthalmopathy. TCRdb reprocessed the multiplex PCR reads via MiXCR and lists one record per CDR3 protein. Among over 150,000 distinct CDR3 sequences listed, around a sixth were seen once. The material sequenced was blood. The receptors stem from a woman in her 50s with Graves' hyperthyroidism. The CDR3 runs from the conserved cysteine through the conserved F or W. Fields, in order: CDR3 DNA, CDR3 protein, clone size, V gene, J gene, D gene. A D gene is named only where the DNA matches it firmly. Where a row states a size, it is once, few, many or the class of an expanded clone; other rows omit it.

DNA: TGTGCCATCAGTGTCAACGGGAGCTCCTACAATGAGCAGTTCTTC
CDR3: CAISVNGSSYNEQFF
size: many
V: TRBV10-3
J: TRBJ2-1
D: -

DNA: TGTGCCAGCAGCGCCTTTGTCACCGGGGAGCTGTTTTTT
CDR3: CASSAFVTGELFF
size: few
V: TRBV9
J: TRBJ2-2
D: -

DNA: TGTGCCAGCAGCCCCTCAGGGACAGTAGGCAACTATGGCTACACCTTC
CDR3: CASSPSGTVGNYGYTF
size: -
V: TRBV5-4
J: TRBJ1-2
D: TRBD1

DNA: TGTGCCAGCAGCTTAGGGACTTGGGATATGAACACTGAAGCTTTCTTT
CDR3: CASSLGTWDMNTEAFF
size: few
V: TRBV7-9
J: TRBJ1-1
D: -

DNA: TGTGCCAGCAAAGCGACAGGGGCCTACGAGCAGTACTTC
CDR3: CASKATGAYEQYF
size: many
V: TRBV6-1
J: TRBJ2-7
D: TRBD1

DNA: TGTGCCAGCAGCCAAAGCCTAGGACAGGGGGATAGAGCTTTCTTT
CDR3: CASSQSLGQGDRAFF
size: -
V: TRBV3-1
J: TRBJ1-1
D: TRBD1

DNA: TGTGCCAGCGGGCGCGGATCCTACGAGCAGTACTTC
CDR3: CASGRGSYEQYF
size: many
V: TRBV6-1
J: TRBJ2-7
D: -

DNA: TGCGCCAGCAGCTTACTCTTCGGGAGAGACACTGAAGCTTTCTTT
CDR3: CASSLLFGRDTEAFF
size: many
V: TRBV5-1
J: TRBJ1-1
D: -

DNA: TGCAGTGCCCCGGTGGGGGGCTCTGGGGCCAACGTCCTGACTTTC
CDR3: CSAPVGGSGANVLTF
size: once
V: TRBV20-1
J: TRBJ2-6
D: -

DNA: TGTGCCAGCAGCACCCCGGGCAGGGGAGACGAGCAGTACTTC
CDR3: CASSTPGRGDEQYF
size: -
V: TRBV11-3
J: TRBJ2-7
D: -

DNA: TGCAGTGCCGAGGGGGGGGGGATCGGGCAGTTCTTC
CDR3: CSAEGGGIGQFF
size: few
V: TRBV20-1
J: TRBJ2-1
D: -

DNA: TGTGCCAGCAGCTTATCCTACAGGGGGACCAAAAACATTCAGTACTTC
CDR3: CASSLSYRGTKNIQYF
size: many
V: TRBV7-9
J: TRBJ2-4
D: TRBD1

DNA: TGTGCCAGCACTAGACAGGGATTTTATGGCTACACCTTC
CDR3: CASTRQGFYGYTF
size: many
V: TRBV12-3/TRBV12-4
J: TRBJ1-2
D: TRBD1

DNA: TGCAGCGTGAATCTCCTCTCTGGGGCCAACGTCCTGACTTTC
CDR3: CSVNLLSGANVLTF
size: -
V: TRBV29-1
J: TRBJ2-6
D: -

DNA: TGTGCCAGCAGCTCCGGACAGGTCTCCTACAATGAGCAGCTCTTC
CDR3: CASSSGQVSYNEQLF
size: -
V: TRBV7-8
J: TRBJ2-1
D: TRBD1

DNA: TGTGCCAGCAGCCACCCAACAGGGAGGGCCCAGTACTTC
CDR3: CASSHPTGRAQYF
size: many
V: TRBV7-9
J: TRBJ2-5
D: -

DNA: TGTGCCAGCAGCCCCGGTATAATTCAGCCCCAGCATTTT
CDR3: CASSPGIIQPQHF
size: many
V: TRBV11-2
J: TRBJ1-5
D: -

DNA: TGTGCCAGCAGCCCTAGGGGGACAGGGTTTAACACTGAAGCTTTCTTT
CDR3: CASSPRGTGFNTEAFF
size: many
V: TRBV9
J: TRBJ1-1
D: TRBD1

DNA: TGTGCCAGCTCATTAGCGGGAGGGGATACGCAGTATTTT
CDR3: CASSLAGGDTQYF
size: many
V: TRBV2
J: TRBJ2-3
D: TRBD2

DNA: TGTGCCAGCAGCAGAGGTGGGGACCCTAACTATGGCTACACCTTC
CDR3: CASSRGGDPNYGYTF
size: -
V: TRBV28
J: TRBJ1-2
D: -

DNA: TGTGCCAGTAGTACCCCGGGACTAGACTTTAATGAGCAGTTCTTC
CDR3: CASSTPGLDFNEQFF
size: few
V: TRBV19
J: TRBJ2-1
D: TRBD2

DNA: TGCAGTGCTAGTCGGGACAGGGGCGAATACTCTGGAAACACCATATATTTT
CDR3: CSASRDRGEYSGNTIYF
size: few
V: TRBV20-1
J: TRBJ1-3
D: TRBD1

DNA: TGTGCCAGCAGCCAAGGGTTTAGTTCTACTAACAATCAGCCCCAGCATTTT
CDR3: CASSQGFSSTNNQPQHF
size: -
V: TRBV3-1
J: TRBJ1-5
D: -

DNA: TGTGCCAGTAACACTCCGGGACTCGACACCGGGGAGCTGTTTTTT
CDR3: CASNTPGLDTGELFF
size: -
V: TRBV19
J: TRBJ2-2
D: -

DNA: TGCGCCAGCACTGTTAGCGGGAGTAATGGCGATGAGCAGTTCTTC
CDR3: CASTVSGSNGDEQFF
size: -
V: TRBV5-1
J: TRBJ2-1
D: TRBD2

DNA: TGTGCCAGCAGCTACGGAGGTTGGAACACTGAAGCTTTCTTT
CDR3: CASSYGGWNTEAFF
size: -
V: TRBV7-3
J: TRBJ1-1
D: -

DNA: TGTGCCAGCCTCACAGGAACAGATACGCAGTATTTT
CDR3: CASLTGTDTQYF
size: -
V: TRBV19
J: TRBJ2-3
D: -

DNA: TGCGCCAGCAGCCAAGAAGGGCAGGCCGCCGACTACTACGAGCAGTACTTC
CDR3: CASSQEGQAADYYEQYF
size: -
V: TRBV4-1
J: TRBJ2-7
D: -

DNA: TGTGCCAGCAGCTACGCTAGGGGGCGGACACCCCAAGAGACCCAGTACTTC
CDR3: CASSYARGRTPQETQYF
size: many
V: TRBV6-2/TRBV6-3
J: TRBJ2-5
D: TRBD1

DNA: TGTGCCAGCAGCTCCCGTGCGGAGGGGCAGTTCTTC
CDR3: CASSSRAEGQFF
size: -
V: TRBV5-6
J: TRBJ2-1
D: -

DNA: TGTGCCACCAGGGCCGGCGGGGGGCCCCAGCATTTT
CDR3: CATRAGGGPQHF
size: many
V: TRBV24-1
J: TRBJ1-5
D: -

DNA: TGTGCCCGCAGCTTAGGGCCAAACGAGCAGTACTTC
CDR3: CARSLGPNEQYF
size: many
V: TRBV7-6
J: TRBJ2-7
D: -

DNA: TGCGCCAGCAGCTTGGCCCTGGGTCAGCGGGGGGGTAACAATGAGCAGTTCTTC
CDR3: CASSLALGQRGGNNEQFF
size: many
V: TRBV5-1
J: TRBJ2-1
D: TRBD2

DNA: TGTGCCAGCTCTCGGGAGCTCTCCTACAATGAGCAGTTCTTC
CDR3: CASSRELSYNEQFF
size: -
V: TRBV9
J: TRBJ2-1
D: -

DNA: TGCGCCAGCAGGGATAGCGGGAGTGCAGATACGCAGTATTTT
CDR3: CASRDSGSADTQYF
size: many
V: TRBV10-1
J: TRBJ2-3
D: TRBD2

DNA: TGTGCCAGCAGCTTAGGACTAGCGGGAGGCTGGGCGGATACGCAGTATTTT
CDR3: CASSLGLAGGWADTQYF
size: many
V: TRBV11-2
J: TRBJ2-3
D: TRBD2

DNA: TGTGCCACCAGTGACCCCGGGACGGACCTGAACAATGAGCAGTTCTTC
CDR3: CATSDPGTDLNNEQFF
size: many
V: TRBV24-1
J: TRBJ2-1
D: -

DNA: TGTGCCAGCAGGCTCTCTGGACAGGGGAGAGGCACCGGGGAGCTGTTTTTT
CDR3: CASRLSGQGRGTGELFF
size: -
V: TRBV2
J: TRBJ2-2
D: TRBD1

DNA: TGTGCCAGCGGGATCCCTAGCACAGATACGCAGTATTTT
CDR3: CASGIPSTDTQYF
size: many
V: TRBV28
J: TRBJ2-3
D: -

DNA: TGCGCCAGCAGCCAAGAGTCGGGGGCTTTAGGAACAGATACGCAGTATTTT
CDR3: CASSQESGALGTDTQYF
size: few
V: TRBV4-1
J: TRBJ2-3
D: -

DNA: TGTGCCAGCAGTACGTATATGAACTATGGCTACACCTTC
CDR3: CASSTYMNYGYTF
size: many
V: TRBV28
J: TRBJ1-2
D: -

DNA: TGTGCCAGCATCCACTGGCCCTCGTCGGGTAGCTATGGCTACACCTTC
CDR3: CASIHWPSSGSYGYTF
size: few
V: TRBV6-1
J: TRBJ1-2
D: -

DNA: TGTGCCAGCAGTTACACAGACCTCTCCTACAATGAGCAGTTCTTC
CDR3: CASSYTDLSYNEQFF
size: many
V: TRBV6-1
J: TRBJ2-1
D: -

DNA: TGTGCCAGCAGTTTCACGGCAGGGAATAACTATGGCTACACCTTC
CDR3: CASSFTAGNNYGYTF
size: many
V: TRBV28
J: TRBJ1-2
D: -

DNA: TGCGCCAGCAGCTTGGAATATAGCGGGAGGGCTTACGAGCAGTACTTC
CDR3: CASSLEYSGRAYEQYF
size: many
V: TRBV5-1
J: TRBJ2-7
D: TRBD2

DNA: TGTGCCAGCAGCTTAGAACGGACCCAGTACTTC
CDR3: CASSLERTQYF
size: many
V: TRBV11-3
J: TRBJ2-5
D: -

DNA: TGTGCCAGCACGACAGGGGGCGCCGGCACCGGGGAGCTGTTTTTT
CDR3: CASTTGGAGTGELFF
size: few
V: TRBV6-1
J: TRBJ2-2
D: TRBD1

DNA: TGCAGTGCCAGCCACCTGGGTCTAGCGGGAGGGTACAATGAGCAGTTCTTC
CDR3: CSASHLGLAGGYNEQFF
size: -
V: TRBV20-1
J: TRBJ2-1
D: TRBD2

DNA: TGCGCCAGCTATGGCGGGAGGGCCCAAGAGACCCAGTACTTC
CDR3: CASYGGRAQETQYF
size: -
V: TRBV5-1
J: TRBJ2-5
D: TRBD2

DNA: TGTGCCAGCAGTGTAGGCAGGACATACACTGAAGCTTTCTTT
CDR3: CASSVGRTYTEAFF
size: many
V: TRBV2
J: TRBJ1-1
D: -

DNA: TGTGCCAGCAGCCGTAGCGGGAGAGGCACCGGGGAGCTGTTTTTT
CDR3: CASSRSGRGTGELFF
size: -
V: TRBV11-2
J: TRBJ2-2
D: TRBD2

DNA: TGTGCCAGCAGTTTCATCTTAGCGGGAGCGTCCAATGAGCAGTTCTTC
CDR3: CASSFILAGASNEQFF
size: many
V: TRBV28
J: TRBJ2-1
D: TRBD2

DNA: TGTGCCAGCAGTTGGGTGGGGCGGCGCACTGAAGCTTTCTTT
CDR3: CASSWVGRRTEAFF
size: -
V: TRBV28
J: TRBJ1-1
D: -

DNA: TGCGCCAGCAGTGACCGACAGGGGAAATTTAGCAATCAGCCCCAGCATTTT
CDR3: CASSDRQGKFSNQPQHF
size: few
V: TRBV10-1
J: TRBJ1-5
D: TRBD1

DNA: TGTGCCAGCAGGGGAAGGGTGTTCAGCACAGATACGCAGTATTTT
CDR3: CASRGRVFSTDTQYF
size: many
V: TRBV12-3/TRBV12-4
J: TRBJ2-3
D: -

DNA: TGCGCCAGCAGCTCAGGGGACCCTAGCACAGATACGCAGTATTTT
CDR3: CASSSGDPSTDTQYF
size: many
V: TRBV5-1
J: TRBJ2-3
D: -

DNA: TGTGCCAGCAGTTTCTCAGGGAGGGCCACTGAAGCTTTCTTT
CDR3: CASSFSGRATEAFF
size: many
V: TRBV28
J: TRBJ1-1
D: -

DNA: TGTGCCAGCACCGGAACTAGCGGGCTCTACAATGAGCAGTTCTTC
CDR3: CASTGTSGLYNEQFF
size: once
V: TRBV5-5
J: TRBJ2-1
D: TRBD2

DNA: TGTGCCAGCAGTTTAAATGGGGAGCGCTATGGCTACACCTTC
CDR3: CASSLNGERYGYTF
size: many
V: TRBV12-3/TRBV12-4
J: TRBJ1-2
D: -

DNA: TGCGCCAGCAGTGAGGGGGACAGGGGAAACACTGAAGCTTTCTTT
CDR3: CASSEGDRGNTEAFF
size: few
V: TRBV10-2
J: TRBJ1-1
D: TRBD1